A single sample gave rise to the 31 T cell receptor beta chains below, sequenced in a study of cytomegalovirus exposure and HLA in healthy donors. Use of 60 Vbeta and 13 Jbeta primers characterized the PCR. Measured with immunoSEQ multiplex PCR; TCRdb has only the in-frame clones, and not every one. This table has 150,000 to 200,000 clones, around 87% appearing once. Sequencing was done on a sample of PBMCs. Receptor source: a woman aged 18-29 years in good health and CMV-seronegative.

The rearrangement uses TRBV29-1 and TRBJ2-1; 12 nucleotides align to TRBD2. The CDR3 sequence is 15 residues long. V shed 4 bases, J shed 3 bases, and the junction held 4 bases outside the gene matches. Per the germline V gene, CDR1 is SQVTM and CDR2 is ANQGSEA. The CDR3 loop reads CSVVRLAGDYNEQFF. CDR3 in DNA: TGCAGCGTTGTCCGACTAGCGGGAGACTACAATGAGCAGTTCTTC.

The chain employs TRBV10-3 and TRBJ2-3; D ambiguous. From germline, CDR1 is ENHRY and CDR2 SYGVKD. Trimming cost V 1 base and J 0 bases, with 8 bases left between them. The CDR3 has 15 residues. CDR3 coding DNA: TGTGCCATCAGTGAGTACGTCGGTAGCACAGATACGCAGTATTTT. Its protein is CAISEYVGSTDTQYF.

The chain employs TRBV27 and TRBJ1-6; D is possibly TRBD1 (6 bases). The CDR3 spans 13 residues. Trimming pared 5 bases from V and 10 bases from J, leaving 12 bases between. In germline, CDR1 is MNHEY, CDR2 SMNVEV (reference sequence). CDR3 DNA sequence: TGTGCCAGCAGTCCCCTACAGGGCTCACCCCTCCACTTT. Its translation is CASSPLQGSPLHF.

This clone has more than one count but fewer than ten. J is TRBJ1-3 and V is TRBV15, with 7 bases identical to TRBD1. Germline V CDR1 and CDR2: LNHNV, YYDKDF (reference sequence). This CDR3 is built from 16 residues. The ends lost 5 bases at V and 4 bases at J; junction bases unmatched: 11. CDR3 protein: CATSSRQGLWGNTIYF. As DNA, the CDR3 is TGTGCCACCAGCTCTCGACAGGGCCTCTGGGGAAACACCATATATTTT.

As regards this clone: At one of its ends the junction is not consistent with the germline gene, which may arise from a read error. The same CDR3 arises from other DNA sequences in this sample as well. The chain combines TRBV4-2 with TRBJ2-5; 7 bases map to TRBD2. Germline-derived CDR1 and CDR2 are LGHNA and YNFKEQ. The CDR3 is made up of 19 amino acids. CDR3 sequence reads: CASSQGKRGPGRGSETQYF. CDR3 sequence (DNA): TGTGCCAGCAGTCAAGGAAAGCGGGGCCCAGGAAGGGGCTCGGAGACCCAGTACTTC.

This sequence joins TRBV13 and TRBJ2-3, with 9 nucleotides matching TRBD2. The CDR3 consists of 15 residues. Germline V gene sequence: CDR1 PRHDT, CDR2 FYEKMQ (reference sequence). The V and J ends lost 3 bases and 1 base, in that order; junction bases with no gene match: 2. The CDR3 is CASSFRLAGTDTQYF. CDR3 DNA: TGTGCCAGCAGCTTCAGACTAGCGGGCACAGATACGCAGTATTTT.

The chain has TRBV27 and TRBJ1-4; 7 positions agree with TRBD1. Germline V gene sequence: CDR1 MNHEY, CDR2 SMNVEV (reference sequence). Germline trimming cut 4 bases from V and 8 bases from J; bases unmatched to any gene: 7. This CDR3 is 14 amino acids long. The CDR3 here is CASSSTGEVEKLFF. CDR3 nucleotide sequence: TGTGCCAGCAGTTCCACAGGGGAGGTGGAAAAACTGTTTTTT.

This clone was found once. CDR3 in amino acids: CAIEFTGELFF. The CDR3 nucleotides are TGTGCCATCGAGTTCACCGGGGAGCTGTTTTTT. The J gene is TRBJ2-2, the V gene TRBV10-3; D call uncertain. The CDR3 runs 11 residues. Trimming removed 8 bases at V and 4 bases at J, with 5 bases between. In germline, CDR1 is ENHRY, CDR2 SYGVKD.

This clone came up once. The chain uses TRBV19 and TRBJ2-1; 9 bases are a match to TRBD2. The ends lost 5 bases at V and 9 bases at J; junction bases unmatched: 20. The CDR3 runs 18 residues. The germline CDR1 and CDR2 sequences are LNHDA and SQIVND (reference sequence). Here the CDR3 reads CASSSLAGRTIFSGEQFF. CDR3 coding DNA: TGTGCCAGTAGTTCACTAGCGGGCAGGACTATTTTTTCAGGTGAGCAGTTCTTC. Using reference TRBV19 and TRBJ2-1 for the parts outside the CDR3, the full variable domain is DGGITQSPKYLFRKEGQNVTLSCEQNLNHDAMYWYRQDPGQGLRLIYYSQIVNDFQKGDIAEGYSVSREKKESFPLTVTSAQKNPTAFYLCASSSLAGRTIFSGEQFFGPGTRLTVL.

The V and J genes are TRBV5-4 and TRBJ1-2, with 9 bases matching TRBD1. The CDR3 is made up of 15 amino acids. Trimming cost V 4 bases and J 4 bases; bases outside gene matches: 8. Germline CDR1 is SGHNT and CDR2 is YYREEE (reference sequence). The CDR3 is CASSLGQGHGYGYTF. The CDR3 DNA sequence: TGTGCCAGCAGCCTAGGACAGGGGCACGGCTATGGCTACACCTTC.

This chain links TRBV19 with TRBJ2-1, with D possibly matching TRBD2 (5 bases). The CDR3 has 16 residues. V was clipped by 5 bases and J by 7 bases, with 21 bases between them. The germline gives CDR1 LNHDA, CDR2 SQIVND (reference sequence). CDR3 loop: CASSPPGLPLRNEQFF. As DNA, the CDR3 is TGTGCCAGTAGTCCGCCTGGACTTCCATTAAGGAATGAGCAGTTCTTC.

Only one count was recorded for this clone. The V call is TRBV20-1, the J call TRBJ2-7; 12 positions agree with TRBD2. The V segment lost 7 bases and the J segment 6 bases; nucleotides outside the gene matches: 1. Germline V lookup: CDR1 DFQATT, CDR2 SNEGSKA (reference sequence). CDR3 length: 11 amino acids. The CDR3 loop is CSGLAGAEQYF. The CDR3 bases are TGCAGTGGACTAGCGGGGGCCGAGCAGTACTTC.

The genes are TRBV6-5 and TRBJ2-3; 11 nucleotides align to TRBD2. Trimming cost V 0 bases and J 1 base; bases outside gene matches: 0. Germline loops: CDR1 MNHEY, CDR2 SVGAGI. This CDR3 is built from 16 residues. CDR3 DNA: TGTGCCAGCAGTTACTCGACTAGCGGGGGCACAGATACGCAGTATTTT. Translated: CASSYSTSGGTDTQYF.

The genes are TRBV9 and TRBJ2-3, with 8 bases aligning to TRBD2. Germline CDR1 SGDLS, CDR2 YYNGEE. This CDR3 spans 15 amino acids. V shed 4 bases and J 5 bases; nucleotides not matched to a gene: 9. This CDR3 is CASSTTSGWGDTQYF. As DNA, the CDR3 is TGTGCCAGCAGCACAACTAGCGGCTGGGGAGATACGCAGTATTTT.

As concerns this clone: Other DNA sequences in the same sample also yield this CDR3. The V and J genes are TRBV30 and TRBJ1-1; maybe TRBD1 (6 bases). The germline gives CDR1 GTSNPN, CDR2 SVGIG (reference sequence). V was cut by 2 bases and J by 5 bases, with 12 bases left in between. The CDR3 contains 13 residues. CDR3 residues: CAWSRGGETEAFF. CDR3 bases: TGTGCCTGGAGTAGAGGGGGGGAGACTGAAGCTTTCTTT.

This sequence joins TRBV6-5 and TRBJ1-2; 10 bases agree with TRBD1. The germline V gene encodes CDR1 MNHEY and CDR2 SVGAGI. The CDR3 contains 14 residues. V was clipped by 2 bases and J by 5 bases; unmatched bases: 2. CDR3 amino acids: CASSYRTGGYGYTF. The DNA of the CDR3 is TGTGCCAGCAGTTACCGGACAGGGGGATATGGCTACACCTTC.

V usage is TRBV6-5 and J usage is TRBJ2-3; tentatively, D is TRBD1 (6 bases). The CDR3 consists of 15 residues. V was cut by 0 bases and J by 5 bases, with 12 bases left in between. Germline assignment: CDR1 MNHEY and CDR2 SVGAGI. CDR3 sequence reads: CASSYSTGSVDTQYF. The CDR3 DNA sequence: TGTGCCAGCAGTTACTCGACAGGTTCGGTAGATACGCAGTATTTT.

The J gene is TRBJ2-3, the V gene TRBV4-2, with TRBD2 matching 13 bases. After removal of 0 bases from V and 4 bases from J, the junction contained 7 bases not matched to a gene. This CDR3 is 18 amino acids long. Per the germline V gene, CDR1 is LGHNA and CDR2 is YNFKEQ. The CDR3 DNA follows: TGTGCCAGCAGCCAAGAACTAGCGGGAGGGCCCTCGGCAGATACGCAGTATTTT. Protein sequence: CASSQELAGGPSADTQYF.

J is TRBJ2-7 and V is TRBV6-6; D possibly corresponds to TRBD1 (6 bases). This CDR3 comprises 14 residues. From germline, CDR1 is MNHNY and CDR2 SVGAGI (reference sequence). The ends were cut back, 2 bases at V and 1 base at J, with 9 bases in the middle. The chain's CDR3 is CASSYPGQSYEQYF. DNA for the CDR3: TGTGCCAGCAGTTACCCCGGACAGTCCTACGAGCAGTACTTC.

This rearrangement joins TRBV29-1 to TRBJ2-6; 10 positions agree with TRBD2. V was clipped by 5 bases and J by 4 bases; unmatched bases: 5. CDR1 and CDR2 (germline): SQVTM, ANQGSEA. CDR3 length equals 15 residues. Written as DNA, the CDR3 is TGCAGCGTTTTCCAGCGGGAGGGCGGGGCCAACGTCCTGACTTTC. This encodes CSVFQREGGANVLTF. Filled out from reference TRBV29-1 and TRBJ2-6, the complete variable domain reads SAVISQKPSRDICQRGTSLTIQCQVDSQVTMMFWYRQQPGQSLTLIATANQGSEATYESGFVIDKFPISRPNLTFSTLTVSNMSPEDSSIYLCSVFQREGGANVLTFGAGSRLTVL.

V is TRBV10-3 and J is TRBJ2-5; the match to TRBD2 covers 10 bases. CDR3 length: 17 residues. Trimming removed 0 bases from V and 5 bases from J; junction bases left unmatched: 9. CDR1 is ENHRY and CDR2 is SYGVKD in the germline V gene. The CDR3 loop reads CAISESERGGSRETQYF. CDR3 sequence (DNA): TGTGCCATCAGTGAGTCAGAGCGGGGGGGAAGCCGGGAGACCCAGTACTTC.

The genes are TRBV6-5 and TRBJ1-1; D is possibly TRBD1 (6 bases). This CDR3 spans 15 amino acids. Deletions cut 2 bases from V and 4 bases from J, with 14 bases between. Germline-derived CDR1 and CDR2 are MNHEY and SVGAGI. CDR3 amino acids: CASSYGGQMGTEAFF. CDR3 DNA: TGTGCCAGCAGTTACGGTGGACAGATGGGCACTGAAGCTTTCTTT.

CDR3 sequence (DNA): TGTGCCAGCAGCATTACGTTCTGGACAGGGGCTGGCTACACCTTC. Translating it yields CASSITFWTGAGYTF. The chain has TRBV9 and TRBJ1-2; 9 bases fit TRBD1. This CDR3 has 15 amino acids. Germline V gene sequence: CDR1 SGDLS, CDR2 YYNGEE. The trim removed 4 bases at V and 7 bases at J, leaving 11 bases unmatched.

The chain joins TRBV19 to TRBJ2-5; TRBD2 agrees at 12 bases. The end of the DNA is better explained by TRBJ2-7, so the J call may be wrong. The CDR3 has 14 residues. Germline V gene lookup returns CDR1 LNHDA and CDR2 SQIVND (reference sequence). CDR3 region: CASRPLAGGSEQYF. CDR3 bases: TGTGCCAGTAGACCTCTAGCGGGAGGGTCCGAGCAGTACTTC.

The chain couples TRBV28 to TRBJ1-5; 7 bases agree with TRBD1. This CDR3 is built from 15 residues. V trimming: 5 bases; J trimming: 7 bases; junction bases outside the gene matches: 11. CDR1 and CDR2 (germline): MDHEN, SYDVKM. In DNA, the CDR3 is TGTGCCAGCAGTCCGATTTGGACAGGCTTACAGCCCCAGCATTTT. It is translated as CASSPIWTGLQPQHF.

As to this clone: At one end the junction does not follow the germline gene, possibly because of a read error. The V gene is TRBV18, the J gene TRBJ2-7, with D possibly being TRBD2 (6 bases). CDR1 and CDR2 (germline): KGHSH, LQKENI. The CDR3 has 15 residues. CDR3 nucleotides: TGTGCCAGCTCACCCTTGGGGGAGGTCTCCTTCGAGCAGTACTTC. It translates to CASSPLGEVSFEQYF.

In regard to this clone: It is unclear where the CDR3 begins or ends on the DNA, so no DNA is shown, and the CDR3 is as TCRdb lists it. The chain carries TRBV5-4 and TRBJ1-1; the table gives TRBD1 as D, unverified against the DNA. The germline V gene has CDR1 SGHNT and CDR2 YYREEE (reference sequence). From its first to its last residue, the CDR3 has 14 amino acids. CDR3 sequence reads: CASSFGPGGREAFF.

The gene calls are TRBV29-1 and TRBJ2-1, with D perhaps matching TRBD2 (5 bases). The CDR3 runs to 15 residues. The germline V gene encodes CDR1 SQVTM and CDR2 ANQGSEA. V lost 8 bases, J lost 0 bases, and 17 bases lay in between. The CDR3 region has the DNA TGCAGCAATGGGGATCAGCGGAGCTCCTACAATGAGCAGTTCTTC. This translates into CSNGDQRSSYNEQFF.

J is TRBJ2-5 and V is TRBV10-3; D remains unclear. The J call is in doubt because the DNA end fits TRBJ2-7 better. CDR1 is ENHRY and CDR2 is SYGVKD in the germline V gene. This CDR3 has 15 residues. This CDR3 is CAISELALDSYEQYF. CDR3 sequence (DNA): TGTGCCATCAGTGAGTTGGCGCTTGACTCCTACGAGCAGTACTTC.

J is TRBJ2-1 and V is TRBV7-2; TRBD2 agrees at 14 bases. The CDR3 extends over 16 amino acids. Trimming at V came to 5 bases and at J to 9 bases, leaving 9 bases not matched to a gene. Germline lookup yields CDR1 SGHTA and CDR2 FQGNSA. The CDR3 nucleotides are TGTGCCAGCAGCCTACAAATAGGACTAGCGGGAGGTGAGCAGTTCTTC. It yields the protein CASSLQIGLAGGEQFF.

V and J are TRBV6-1 and TRBJ1-2, with a weak D call TRBD1 (6 bases). The germline CDR1 and CDR2 sequences are MNHNS and SASEGT. Trimming removed 4 bases at V and 4 bases at J, with 10 bases between. The CDR3 totals 13 residues. CDR3 DNA sequence: TGTGCCAGCAGTGTCACAGGGACCTATGGCTACACCTTC. This translates into CASSVTGTYGYTF.